This T cell receptor beta chain was documented in a study of OX40 agonist ivuxolimab in advanced cancers. On the study more broadly: Three patients had partial responses: one hepatocellular carcinoma, two cutaneous melanoma.

The V segment lost 5 bases and the J segment 2 bases; nucleotides outside the gene matches: 6. The length of the CDR3 is 16 residues. In germline, CDR1 is SGHNT, CDR2 YENEEA. Sequencing was performed with immunoSEQ multiplex PCR; in TCRdb, only in-frame clones are kept and a portion is missing. The sample carries 60,000 to 70,000 clones, nearly 90% recorded once. The V and J genes are TRBV11-3 and TRBJ2-6; TRBD1 aligns across 7 bases. The TCR was taken from an adult with an advanced solid tumor such as melanoma, head and neck, liver or kidney cancer. Specimen: CD4+ or CD8+ T cells sorted from blood, collected in a trial of the OX40 agonist ivuxolimab. This chain's CDR3 is CASSTGVRAGANVLTF. The CDR3 coding sequence is TGTGCCAGCAGCACAGGGGTGAGGGCTGGGGCCAACGTCCTGACTTTC.